The 25 T cell receptor beta chains presented below share a single source sample, sequenced in a study of blood T cells in healthy people across ages. A sample-barcoded 5' primer and a J-beta primer mix were used in a second PCR of roughly 6 to 11 cycles. TCRdb re-analysed the 5' RACE reads in MiXCR, keeping a single row per CDR3 protein. The sample shows 1,500,000 or so distinct CDR3 sequences, approximately 43% of them seen only once. The sequenced sample consisted of blood. Receptors were obtained from a woman under 30 in good health.

This clonotype was detected only once. The rearrangement joins TRBV2 to TRBJ1-2; 8 bases map to TRBD1. The J segment lost 0 bases and the V segment lost 6 bases, leaving 6 bases of the junction unmatched. CDR3 size: 15 residues. CDR1 and CDR2 from the germline V gene are SNHLY and FYNNEI. CDR3 bases: TGTGCCAGCAGGCCCGGGACAGGAGCTAACTATGGCTACACCTTC. It encodes CASRPGTGANYGYTF. The entire variable domain, with the rest obtained from reference TRBV2 and TRBJ1-2, is as follows: EPEVTQTPSHQVTQMGQEVILRCVPISNHLYFYWYRQILGQKVEFLVSFYNNEISEKSEIFDDQFSVERPDGSNFTLKIRSTKLEDSAMYFCASRPGTGANYGYTFGSGTRLTVV.

The chain links TRBV5-1 to TRBJ2-1; TRBD2 agrees at 10 bases. The germline V gene encodes CDR1 SGHRS and CDR2 YFSETQ. The CDR3 has 15 amino acids. With V trimmed by 5 bases and J by 7 bases, 9 bases remained unmatched. This CDR3 reads CASRGNLAGANEQFF. The CDR3 DNA reads as TGCGCCAGCAGGGGAAATCTAGCGGGAGCGAATGAGCAGTTCTTC.

This clonotype was picked up a small number of times. V gene TRBV6-5 combines with J gene TRBJ2-5; weak D call: TRBD2 (7 bases). The germline CDR1 and CDR2 sequences are MNHEY and SVGAGI. The CDR3 has 15 residues. V was pared by 2 bases and J by 6 bases, with 16 bases between. The DNA for the CDR3 is TGTGCCAGCAGTTACGGGGGCGGGGGCGGGAAGACCCAGTACTTC. It translates to CASSYGGGGGKTQYF.

The CDR3 reads CASIPTLLAGYNEQFF. The CDR3 DNA reads as TGTGCCAGCATCCCAACTTTACTAGCGGGCTACAATGAGCAGTTCTTC. The chain employs TRBV7-2 and TRBJ2-1; 9 bases map to TRBD2. V shed 7 bases and J 3 bases; nucleotides not matched to a gene: 10. CDR1 and CDR2 from the germline V gene are SGHTA and FQGNSA. The length of the CDR3 is 16 residues.

V is TRBV20-1 and J is TRBJ2-1, with 7 bases identical to TRBD2. The assigned J gene may be wrong: the sequence end matches TRBJ2-7 better. This CDR3 spans 16 amino acids. Looked up from germline, CDR1 is DFQATT and CDR2 is SNEGSKA (reference sequence). CDR3 coding DNA: TGCAGTGCTAGTCCACCTAGCGGCCACTCCTACAATGAGCAGTACTTC. It specifies CSASPPSGHSYNEQYF.

Only a few counts were recorded for this clonotype. The chain has TRBV5-6 and TRBJ2-4; TRBD2 matches at 13 bases. The last part of the DNA fits TRBJ2-7 better; the J call may be wrong. CDR1 SGHDT and CDR2 YYEEEE come from the germline V gene. This CDR3 comprises 15 residues. CDR3 loop: CASSVPGLAGNEQYF. The CDR3 coding sequence is TGTGCCAGCAGCGTTCCGGGACTAGCGGGAAACGAGCAGTACTTC.

This chain connects TRBV4-1 to TRBJ2-3; D may be TRBD2 (5 bases). Germline CDR1 and CDR2: MGHRA and YSYEKL. This CDR3 contains 12 residues. V was cut by 3 bases and J by 5 bases, with 6 bases left in between. DNA for the CDR3: TGCGCCAGCAGCCATACTAGAGATACGCAGTATTTT. Protein product: CASSHTRDTQYF.

The sample holds a few counts of this clonotype. The J gene is TRBJ1-5, the V gene TRBV10-3; TRBD1 is a possible D gene (6 bases). V lost 9 bases and J 7 bases, leaving 13 bases between the germline ends. Germline V gene data show CDR1 as ENHRY and CDR2 as SYGVKD. The CDR3 extends over 12 amino acids. The CDR3: CAIQGKGQPQHF. The CDR3 DNA follows: TGTGCCATACAGGGTAAGGGACAGCCCCAGCATTTT.

The genes are TRBV6-5 and TRBJ1-2; TRBD1 might be the D (6 bases). Per the germline V gene, CDR1 is MNHEY and CDR2 is SVGAGI. Trimming shortened V by 8 bases and J by 2 bases, and 15 bases separated the two germline ends. This CDR3 is 14 amino acids long. The CDR3: CASSAGQRNYGYTF. The CDR3 DNA reads as TGTGCCAGCTCCGCCGGACAGAGGAACTATGGCTACACCTTC.

This clonotype was observed once. The J gene is TRBJ2-3, the V gene TRBV4-2; D unresolved. The CDR3 is made up of 15 amino acids. Germline CDR1 LGHNA, CDR2 YNFKEQ. The V gene lost 0 bases and the J gene lost 3 bases, with 10 bases spanning the gap. The CDR3 spells CASSQEQMRTDTQYF. DNA for the CDR3: TGTGCCAGCAGCCAAGAGCAAATGAGGACAGATACGCAGTATTTT.

This chain joins TRBV28 and TRBJ2-2, with D perhaps TRBD2 (5 bases). The CDR3 sequence is 16 residues long. Trimming shortened V by 6 bases and J by 3 bases, and 17 bases separated the two germline ends. Germline CDR1 and CDR2: MDHEN and SYDVKM. CDR3 in DNA: TGTGCCAGCAGCCCTAATGAGGGTCCCTACACCGGGGAGCTGTTTTTT. Protein: CASSPNEGPYTGELFF.

The chain links TRBV27 to TRBJ2-5, with 8 bases aligning to TRBD2. The germline V gene encodes CDR1 MNHEY and CDR2 SMNVEV (reference sequence). The junction had 8 bases not matched to a gene; V was cut back by 8 bases and J by 3 bases. CDR3 length equals 14 residues. The CDR3 DNA follows: TGTGCCAGCCGATCTACGGGGGGGGAAGAGACCCAGTACTTC. It specifies CASRSTGGEETQYF.

This clonotype was counted a few times. The V call is TRBV5-5, the J call TRBJ2-3; D may correspond to TRBD1 or TRBD2 (5 bases each). The length of the CDR3 is 14 residues. CDR1 SGHKS and CDR2 YYEKEE come from the germline V gene (reference sequence). Trimming pared 1 base from V and 4 bases from J, leaving 10 bases between. This chain's CDR3 is CASSLFPGPDTQYF. The DNA of the CDR3 is TGTGCCAGCAGCTTGTTTCCGGGGCCAGATACGCAGTATTTT.

The rearrangement uses TRBV7-2 and TRBJ2-5; D is uncertain. The J call is uncertain, as TRBJ2-7 better fits the DNA end. The CDR3 length is 13 residues. The germline V gene encodes CDR1 SGHTA and CDR2 FQGNSA. CDR3 nucleotides: TGTGCCAGCAGCTCAATTAGCCCCTACGAGCAGTACTTC. Translation: CASSSISPYEQYF.

This clonotype showed up just a few times. V gene TRBV6-2 or TRBV6-3 combines with J gene TRBJ1-2; unclear D gene. Germline CDR1 is MNHEY and CDR2 is SVGEGT. The CDR3 contains 12 residues. Trimming removed 3 bases from V and 5 bases from J, with 7 bases in between. The CDR3 region has the DNA TGTGCCAGCAGTTATACGGAGTATGGCTACACCTTC. As protein: CASSYTEYGYTF.

This clonotype was observed many times. The chain has TRBV7-9 and TRBJ2-1; tentatively, D is TRBD1 (6 bases). Germline V gives CDR1 SEHNR, CDR2 FQNEAQ (reference sequence). This CDR3 region has 15 residues. V was cut by 5 bases and J by 1 base, with 12 bases left in between. The CDR3 sequence is CASSKSQGSYNEQFF. DNA for the CDR3: TGTGCCAGCAGCAAATCACAGGGTTCCTACAATGAGCAGTTCTTC.

The chain is built from TRBV3-1 and TRBJ2-4; D gene uncertain. The closer fit of TRBJ2-7 to the DNA end suggests the J call may be wrong. The germline gives CDR1 LGHDT, CDR2 YNNKEL (reference sequence). The length of the CDR3 is 14 residues. For the CDR3, the DNA is TGTGCCAGCAGCCCCACCCGGCTAGTTGGCGAGCAGTACTTC. Translation gives CASSPTRLVGEQYF.

The chain has TRBV7-2 and TRBJ2-2; D gene uncertain. The CDR3 consists of 15 residues. The V gene lost 3 bases and the J gene lost 5 bases, with 13 bases spanning the gap. CDR1 and CDR2 from the germline V gene are SGHTA and FQGNSA. For the CDR3, the DNA is TGTGCCAGCAGCTTTGAAAGGTTGAGTACCGGGGAGCTGTTTTTT. Its translation: CASSFERLSTGELFF. The whole variable domain, remainder taken from reference TRBV7-2 and TRBJ2-2, is GAGVSQSPSNKVTEKGKDVELRCDPISGHTALYWYRQSLGQGLEFLIYFQGNSAPDKSGLPSDRFSAERTGGSVSTLTIQRTQQEDSAVYLCASSFERLSTGELFFGEGSRLTVL.

This sequence joins TRBV12-3 or TRBV12-4 and TRBJ2-1; D is tentatively TRBD1 or TRBD2 (6 bases each). This CDR3 has 13 residues. V was cut by 3 bases and J by 13 bases, with 16 bases left in between. This CDR3 reads CASSLERGGHQFF. The DNA for the CDR3 is TGTGCCAGCAGTTTGGAGCGAGGGGGGCACCAGTTCTTC.

This clonotype occurred a few times. V is TRBV29-1 and J is TRBJ2-5; D is tentatively TRBD1 or TRBD2 (5 bases each). Per germline, CDR1 SQVTM and CDR2 ANQGSEA. The V end was cut by 7 bases, the J end by 6 bases, with 15 bases between. This CDR3 has 12 residues. The chain's CDR3 is CSADLGRQTQYF. In DNA, the CDR3 is TGCAGCGCTGATCTGGGACGCCAGACCCAGTACTTC.

The table lists this clonotype with a few counts. V is TRBV2 and J is TRBJ1-2; 8 nucleotides agree with TRBD1. The CDR3 is 15 amino acids. The V gene's germline CDR1 is SNHLY and CDR2 FYNNEI. J gave up 3 bases and V 5 bases, and 8 bases lay outside the gene matches. The CDR3 region has the DNA TGTGCCAGCAGTCACACAGGGGGAAGGGACTATGGCTACACCTTC. It specifies CASSHTGGRDYGYTF.

This clonotype appeared once. The V call is TRBV3-1, the J call TRBJ1-4; 7 bases match TRBD1. After removal of 6 bases from V and 0 bases from J, the junction contained 4 bases not matched to a gene. This CDR3 is 15 amino acids long. Germline values: CDR1 LGHDT, CDR2 YNNKEL (reference sequence). The CDR3 loop reads CASRRTGPTNEKLFF. In nucleotides, the CDR3 is TGTGCCAGCAGGCGGACAGGTCCAACTAATGAAAAACTGTTTTTT.

This chain joins TRBV5-1 and TRBJ2-7; D may be TRBD1 (5 bases). The J call could be wrong; TRBJ2-5 is a better fit for the DNA end. The CDR3 has 13 residues. Germline V gene data show CDR1 as SGHRS and CDR2 as YFSETQ. The CDR3 is CASSDAGIETQYF. CDR3 bases: TGCGCCAGCAGCGACGCAGGGATAGAGACCCAGTACTTC.

The sample holds many counts of this clonotype. This chain joins TRBV12-3 or TRBV12-4 and TRBJ1-2; D possibly corresponds to TRBD1 (6 bases). The CDR3 loop spans 16 amino acids. Between the trimmed V and J ends, which lost 5 bases and 4 bases, there was a span of 20 bases. For the CDR3, the DNA is TGTGCCAGCAGTCCCCATAGACAGGTTAATTTCTATGGCTACACCTTC. It encodes CASSPHRQVNFYGYTF.

The genes are TRBV2 and TRBJ2-4; tentatively, D is TRBD1 or TRBD2 (5 bases each). The germline CDR1 and CDR2 sequences are SNHLY and FYNNEI. V gave up 6 bases and J gave up 0 bases, with 15 bases separating them. This CDR3 has 16 residues. Here the CDR3 reads CASSPGTDLAKNIQYF. The CDR3 DNA reads as TGTGCCAGCAGCCCGGGGACGGACCTAGCCAAAAACATTCAGTACTTC. The full variable domain, rest sourced from reference TRBV2 and TRBJ2-4, is EPEVTQTPSHQVTQMGQEVILRCVPISNHLYFYWYRQILGQKVEFLVSFYNNEISEKSEIFDDQFSVERPDGSNFTLKIRSTKLEDSAMYFCASSPGTDLAKNIQYFGAGTRLSVL.